One and the same sample provided the 4 T cell receptor beta chains below, sequenced in a study of blood T cell repertoires in COVID-19. Libraries were prepared by immunoSEQ multiplex PCR; TCRdb keeps only in-frame clonotypes and omits some of them. This table has some 320,000 clones, 90% appearing once. Material for sequencing was PBMCs or T cells enriched from blood (not recorded which). The source is a man aged 55 to 70 who had recovered from COVID-19.

The chain recombines TRBV7-8 with TRBJ2-5; 9 bases are shared with TRBD2. V was clipped by 1 base and J by 4 bases; unmatched bases: 10. The CDR3 contains 17 residues. CDR1 is SGHVS and CDR2 is FQNEAQ in the germline V gene. In DNA, the CDR3 is TGTGCCAGCAGCTTAGATTCTCGCGGGGGGGCCGTAGAGACCCAGTACTTC. It yields the protein CASSLDSRGGAVETQYF.

The chain has TRBV12-3 or TRBV12-4 and TRBJ1-1; D may be TRBD1 (5 bases). This CDR3 contains 13 residues. The V gene lost 5 bases and the J gene lost 6 bases, with 13 bases spanning the gap. CDR3 region: CASSLGTRAEAFF. CDR3 nucleotide sequence: TGTGCCAGCAGTCTAGGTACCAGGGCTGAAGCTTTCTTT.

V and J are TRBV5-1 and TRBJ1-1, with TRBD1 matching over 8 bases. Germline loops: CDR1 SGHRS, CDR2 YFSETQ. There are 14 residues in the CDR3. J lost 6 bases, V lost 2 bases, and 6 bases had no gene match. In DNA, the CDR3 is TGCGCCAGCAGCTTTACCAGGGGGCGTGCTGAAGCTTTCTTT. This codes for CASSFTRGRAEAFF.

This clone was recorded once. The V call is TRBV27, the J call TRBJ2-5, with D perhaps matching TRBD1 (6 bases). Per germline, CDR1 MNHEY and CDR2 SMNVEV (reference sequence). CDR3 length equals 15 residues. V was trimmed by 5 bases and J by 5 bases, leaving 18 bases between them. The CDR3 here is CASSPRWGRGETQYF. Here the CDR3 DNA reads TGTGCCAGCAGTCCCCGCTGGGGGCGAGGGGAGACCCAGTACTTC.